A single sample gave rise to the 21 T cell receptor beta chains below, sequenced in a study of blood T cell repertoires in COVID-19. Profiled with immunoSEQ multiplex PCR; TCRdb holds only in-frame clones, not every one. The sample yields roughly 250,000 clones, roughly 88% seen once. Sequenced input: PBMCs or T cells enriched from blood (not recorded which). The source of these receptors is a woman in her 40s with acute COVID-19.

In its sample, this clone was seen a few times. V is TRBV28 and J is TRBJ1-2, with D possibly TRBD1 on 5 matching bases. CDR1 and CDR2 from the germline V gene are MDHEN and SYDVKM. This CDR3 contains 15 residues. With 2 bases removed from V and 8 bases from J, the gap between germline ends came to 18 bases. CDR3 coding DNA: TGTGCCAGCAGTTTACCCCCCGGCAGGGCGGAGGGCTACACCTTC. This sequence encodes CASSLPPGRAEGYTF.

V and J are TRBV28 and TRBJ2-7; tentative D call: TRBD2 (6 bases). The CDR3 spans 14 residues. V was clipped by 6 bases and J by 0 bases, with 12 bases between them. Germline CDR1 and CDR2: MDHEN and SYDVKM. CDR3 loop: CASSPVGGSYEQYF. The CDR3 DNA sequence: TGTGCCAGCAGCCCTGTCGGGGGCTCCTACGAGCAGTACTTC.

CDR3: CASSTGSSGANVLTF. The DNA of the CDR3 is TGTGCCAGCAGCACAGGGTCGTCCGGGGCCAACGTCCTGACTTTC. The rearrangement joins TRBV7-8 to TRBJ2-6, with D possibly matching TRBD1 (6 bases). V was trimmed by 5 bases and J by 4 bases, leaving 12 bases between them. This CDR3 has 15 residues. CDR1 and CDR2 (germline): SGHVS, FQNEAQ.

This clone appeared a few times. The chain joins TRBV18 to TRBJ1-6; the D gene is possibly TRBD1 (6 bases). The CDR3 length is 16 residues. CDR1 and CDR2 (germline): KGHSH, LQKENI. The V and J ends lost 3 bases and 7 bases respectively, with 16 bases between them. This CDR3 is CASSPTNTGSNSPLHF. As DNA, the CDR3 is TGTGCCAGCTCACCCACGAATACAGGGAGCAATTCACCCCTCCACTTT.

V and J are TRBV19 and TRBJ1-5; D uncertain. Trimming left V 6 bases short and J 5 bases short, with 14 bases between. Germline CDR1 reads LNHDA; CDR2 reads SQIVND (reference sequence). CDR3 length: 14 residues. The CDR3 DNA reads as TGTGCCAGTAGGAGGACTGTGCTTGATCAGCCCCAGCATTTT. The encoded protein is CASRRTVLDQPQHF.

The rearrangement uses TRBV24-1 and TRBJ2-1, with 9 bases fitting TRBD1. Germline V lookup: CDR1 KGHDR, CDR2 SFDVKD. With V trimmed by 2 bases and J by 9 bases, 7 bases remained unmatched. The CDR3 has 15 amino acids. The CDR3 is CATSDSGTGFGEQFF. The CDR3 bases are TGTGCCACCAGTGATTCCGGGACAGGGTTCGGTGAGCAGTTCTTC.

This clone was detected only once. This chain joins TRBV7-3 and TRBJ2-1; weak D call: TRBD2 (5 bases). Germline V gene sequence: CDR1 SGHTA, CDR2 FQGTGA. CDR3 length: 13 amino acids. V lost 5 bases to trimming and J lost 3 bases, with 8 bases between them. CDR3 nucleotides: TGTGCCAGCAGCCCCGGGAACTACAATGAGCAGTTCTTC. Protein: CASSPGNYNEQFF.

The genes are TRBV7-9 and TRBJ1-1, with D possibly being TRBD1 (6 bases). Germline lookup yields CDR1 SEHNR and CDR2 FQNEAQ (reference sequence). This CDR3 has 12 amino acids. Trimming pared 6 bases from V and 6 bases from J, leaving 11 bases between. CDR3 in DNA: TGTGCCAGCAGACTCGACAGGTCTGAAGCTTTCTTT. Protein: CASRLDRSEAFF.

V gene TRBV29-1 combines with J gene TRBJ2-3, with 9 positions matching TRBD1. CDR1 and CDR2 (germline): SQVTM, ANQGSEA. This CDR3 comprises 14 residues. Losses at the gene ends were 6 bases for V and 1 base for J; bases not matched to a gene: 5. CDR3 nucleotide sequence: TGCAGCGTGGCGACAGGGGGTGGCACAGATACGCAGTATTTT. Residues: CSVATGGGTDTQYF.

V is TRBV30 and J is TRBJ1-1; TRBD1 agrees at 7 bases. Trimming at V came to 1 base and at J to 1 base, leaving 3 bases not matched to a gene. This CDR3 region has 14 residues. Germline lookup yields CDR1 GTSNPN and CDR2 SVGIG (reference sequence). CDR3 protein: CAWSANRGNTEAFF. The CDR3 DNA reads TGTGCCTGGAGTGCCAACAGGGGGAACACTGAAGCTTTCTTT.

The rearrangement uses TRBV6-4 and TRBJ2-7, with TRBD1 identical over 10 bases. The V gene's germline CDR1 is MRHNA and CDR2 SNTAGT. The CDR3 sequence is 13 residues long. V shed 6 bases, J shed 3 bases, and the junction held 2 bases outside the gene matches. CDR3 DNA sequence: TGTGCCAGCAGCAGGGACAGGGGCTACGAGCAGTACTTC. Protein sequence: CASSRDRGYEQYF.

V and J are TRBV5-1 and TRBJ2-2, with D perhaps TRBD2 (6 bases). There are 15 residues in the CDR3. V dropped 1 base and J dropped 5 bases, with 12 bases sitting between them. Germline lookup yields CDR1 SGHRS and CDR2 YFSETQ. This chain's CDR3 is CASSLRGTGTGELFF. DNA of the CDR3: TGCGCCAGCAGCTTGCGGGGGACGGGTACCGGGGAGCTGTTTTTT.

In regard to this clone: It is unclear where the CDR3 begins or ends on the DNA, so no DNA is shown, and the CDR3 is as TCRdb lists it. The chain is built from TRBV6-5 and TRBJ1-6. Germline loops: CDR1 MNHEY, CDR2 SVGAGI. The CDR3 is 15 residues long, counting both termini. CDR3 loop: CASSTSGSYNSPLHF.

This clone is a singleton in its sample. The chain recombines TRBV9 with TRBJ1-3, with a tentative D call TRBD1 (6 bases). The CDR3 totals 14 residues. Germline values: CDR1 SGDLS, CDR2 YYNGEE. Between the trimmed V and J ends, which lost 0 bases and 3 bases, there was a span of 7 bases. Written as DNA, the CDR3 is TGTGCCAGCAGCGTAGACAGGGATGGAAACACCATATATTTT. As protein: CASSVDRDGNTIYF.

Remarks on this clone: At the DNA level, this CDR3 is encoded by other sequences in the same sample as well. This sequence joins TRBV5-1 and TRBJ2-7; TRBD2 aligns across 8 bases. V trimming: 0 bases; J trimming: 2 bases; junction bases outside the gene matches: 1. Germline V gene sequence: CDR1 SGHRS, CDR2 YFSETQ. The length of the CDR3 is 14 residues. The DNA for the CDR3 is TGCGCCAGCAGCTTGGCGGGAGGGACCTACGAGCAGTACTTC. It codes for CASSLAGGTYEQYF.

This clone was detected once. J is TRBJ1-2 and V is TRBV18, with D perhaps TRBD1 (5 bases). The CDR3 has 16 residues. Germline V CDR1 and CDR2: KGHSH, LQKENI. V was cut by 1 base and J by 3 bases, with 15 bases left in between. The CDR3 loop reads CASSPQAGVWDYGYTF. The CDR3 DNA is TGTGCCAGCTCACCACAGGCGGGGGTTTGGGACTATGGCTACACCTTC.

This rearrangement joins TRBV2 to TRBJ1-1; 8 bases agree with TRBD1. CDR1 and CDR2 from the germline V gene are SNHLY and FYNNEI. CDR3 length equals 14 residues. J was trimmed by 9 bases and V by 1 base; bases with no gene match: 7. As DNA, the CDR3 is TGTGCCAGCAGTGAAGTGGTTACAGGGGGGCAAGCTTTCTTT. Protein: CASSEVVTGGQAFF.

This chain uses TRBV5-4 with TRBJ1-2; 9 bases agree with TRBD1. Losses at the gene ends were 4 bases for V and 11 bases for J; bases not matched to a gene: 15. From germline, CDR1 is SGHNT and CDR2 YYREEE (reference sequence). The CDR3 sequence is 15 residues long. CDR3 region: CASSEPTGGLHPYTF. For the CDR3, the DNA is TGTGCCAGCAGCGAACCGACAGGGGGGCTACATCCATACACCTTC.

This clone came up once. The chain recombines TRBV5-5 with TRBJ1-2; maybe TRBD1 (6 bases). The CDR3 consists of 16 residues. With 0 bases removed from V and 7 bases from J, the gap between germline ends came to 19 bases. Germline assignment: CDR1 SGHKS and CDR2 YYEKEE (reference sequence). The CDR3 spells CASSLAPGHGRGGYTF. In nucleotides, the CDR3 is TGTGCCAGCAGCTTGGCCCCGGGACACGGGAGGGGTGGCTACACCTTC.

This clone was seen just once. This sequence joins TRBV19 and TRBJ1-3; D is undetermined. CDR1 and CDR2 from the germline V gene are LNHDA and SQIVND (reference sequence). This CDR3 is built from 14 residues. V was pared by 7 bases and J by 4 bases, with 14 bases between. This CDR3 is CASTYWAGGNTIYF. In DNA form, the CDR3 reads TGTGCCAGTACTTATTGGGCAGGAGGAAACACCATATATTTT.

The chain uses TRBV19 and TRBJ2-5; D is possibly TRBD1 (5 bases). The germline V gene encodes CDR1 LNHDA and CDR2 SQIVND (reference sequence). CDR3 size: 17 residues. The V and J ends lost 5 bases and 2 bases respectively, with 21 bases between them. As DNA, the CDR3 is TGTGCCAGTAGTCTAAACTTCAGACAGCGAAAGCAAGAGACCCAGTACTTC. This encodes CASSLNFRQRKQETQYF.